The 10 T cell receptor beta chains below all came from one sample that was sequenced in a study of T cell responses to AZD1222 COVID-19 vaccine. Assay: immunoSEQ multiplex PCR; the TCRdb copy retains only in-frame clones and omits some. In the table there are about 120,000 clones, 92% of which are singletons. The input for sequencing was peripheral blood, taken 28 days after the second AZD1222 dose. All receptors come from an adult who received the AZD1222 COVID-19 vaccine.

This clone came up once. The gene calls are TRBV4-1 and TRBJ2-4, with 14 positions matching TRBD2. This CDR3 has 19 amino acids. Germline CDR1 MGHRA, CDR2 YSYEKL. Unmatched junction bases numbered 10, after V lost 4 bases and J lost 2 bases. This CDR3 reads CASSLRLAGGPVTKNIQYF. The CDR3, as DNA: TGCGCCAGCAGCCTCAGACTAGCGGGAGGGCCGGTTACCAAAAACATTCAGTACTTC.

A note on this clone: The same CDR3 arises from other DNA sequences in this sample as well. The chain uses TRBV5-1 and TRBJ2-7, with TRBD2 as a possible D gene (5 bases). Germline CDR1 is SGHRS and CDR2 is YFSETQ. Trimming removed 0 bases from V and 0 bases from J, with 16 bases in between. CDR3 length: 17 amino acids. The CDR3 reads CASSLVMGDQLSYEQYF. CDR3 nucleotides: TGCGCCAGCAGCTTGGTAATGGGAGACCAGCTCTCCTACGAGCAGTACTTC. The full variable domain, in which reference TRBV5-1 and TRBJ2-7 provide the parts outside the CDR3, is KAGVTQTPRYLIKTRGQQVTLSCSPISGHRSVSWYQQTPGQGLQFLFEYFSETQRNKGNFPGRFSGRQFSNSRSEMNVSTLELGDSALYLCASSLVMGDQLSYEQYFGPGTRLTVT.

This chain links TRBV5-4 with TRBJ1-6; D is unresolved. Germline assignment: CDR1 SGHNT and CDR2 YYREEE (reference sequence). There are 15 residues in the CDR3. V lost 2 bases and J lost 7, with 13 bases in between. The CDR3: CASSLNLDGNSPLHF. Here the CDR3 DNA reads TGTGCCAGCAGCTTAAACTTAGATGGAAATTCACCCCTCCACTTT.

V is TRBV10-3 and J is TRBJ2-1; D is unclear. V was trimmed by 0 bases and J by 8 bases, leaving 17 bases between them. This CDR3 has 16 residues. CDR1 and CDR2 (germline): ENHRY, SYGVKD. DNA for the CDR3: TGTGCCATCAGTGAGTCGACTGGCAGGTACCTACATGAGCAGTTCTTC. It translates to CAISESTGRYLHEQFF.

The rearrangement uses TRBV25-1 and TRBJ1-4; D is unresolved. Trimming pared 4 bases from V and 4 bases from J, leaving 10 bases between. CDR1 is MGHDK and CDR2 is SYGVNS in the germline V gene. This CDR3 spans 14 amino acids. As DNA, the CDR3 is TGTGCCAGCAGTGGTTTAGGGTATAATGAAAAACTGTTTTTT. Encoded protein: CASSGLGYNEKLFF.

J is TRBJ2-5 and V is TRBV6-5; the D gene could be TRBD1 or TRBD2 (7 bases each). The germline V and J ends were trimmed by 3 bases and 2 bases, with 16 bases remaining between them. The CDR3 extends over 16 amino acids. Per the germline V gene, CDR1 is MNHEY and CDR2 is SVGAGI. Here the CDR3 reads CASSYPDREGQETQYF. In DNA form, the CDR3 reads TGTGCCAGCAGTTATCCCGACAGGGAGGGACAAGAGACCCAGTACTTC.

The V call is TRBV6-5, the J call TRBJ1-4, with no clear D. The length of the CDR3 is 14 residues. Germline loops: CDR1 MNHEY, CDR2 SVGAGI. V lost 7 bases, J lost 2 bases, and 11 bases lay in between. CDR3 sequence: CASKLAGTNEKLFF. CDR3 in DNA: TGTGCCAGCAAACTGGCGGGGACTAATGAAAAACTGTTTTTT.

Concerning this clone: At the DNA level, this CDR3 is encoded by other sequences in the same sample as well. The rearrangement uses TRBV16 and TRBJ1-5; D is possibly TRBD1 (6 bases). The CDR3 has 15 amino acids. Looked up from germline, CDR1 is KGHSY and CDR2 is FQNENV. Trimming stripped 0 bases from V and 2 bases from J, with 8 bases between. The DNA of the CDR3 is TGTGCCAGCAGCCAATCGGGACAAGGCAATCAGCCCCAGCATTTT. It is translated as CASSQSGQGNQPQHF.

V usage is TRBV6-1 and J usage is TRBJ1-2; perhaps TRBD1 as D (5 bases). The CDR3 is 16 residues long. V was trimmed by 1 base and J by 8 bases, leaving 20 bases between them. CDR1 is MNHNS and CDR2 is SASEGT in the germline V gene. The DNA for the CDR3 is TGTGCCAGCAGTGAAGAAAGTCGGGGACTTACGAAGGGCTACACCTTC. This encodes CASSEESRGLTKGYTF.

There are a few counts of this clone. V is TRBV20-1 and J is TRBJ1-2; D is unclear. This CDR3 has 10 residues. CDR1 DFQATT and CDR2 SNEGSKA come from the germline V gene (reference sequence). V was cut by 7 bases and J by 7 bases, with 10 bases left in between. In DNA form, the CDR3 reads TGCAGTGGTATAGAGTTTGGCTACACCTTC. It translates to CSGIEFGYTF.